This T cell receptor beta chain was sequenced for a study of control samples from healthy donors and cancer patients. The assay was immunoSEQ multiplex PCR, and TCRdb's table has in-frame clones only and misses some. There are 84,000 or so clones in the sample; 91% occur only once, and approximately 14% lies in the top ten. The CDR3 is made up of 12 amino acids. From germline, CDR1 is SGHNT and CDR2 YYREEE (reference sequence). V lost 2 bases to trimming and J lost 7 bases, with 9 bases between them. V usage is TRBV5-4 and J usage is TRBJ1-1; D not certain. The sample consisted of blood. The clonotype originates from a man aged 25-45 years in good health. CDR3 sequence reads: CASSFGPNEAFF. As DNA, the CDR3 is TGTGCCAGCAGCTTCGGACCTAATGAAGCTTTCTTT.